The entry below describes one TCR beta chain. Its antigen remains unidentified. The record has no base qualities; no much larger clone is one base away. The method was PCR. Instrument used: Illumina HiSeq 2500. To normalize quantification of the TCRbeta repertoire, the TCR libraries were built with molecular barcoding that relied on unique molecular identifiers. The public reads were reprocessed in TCRdb via fastp at Q25 and MiXCR, keeping in-frame beta chains. Every CDR3 protein is listed once, alongside the most common genes and DNA of its rows. Recorded for this sample are roughly 70,000 distinct CDR3 sequences; approximately 5% of them occurred a single time. The top ten hold about 19% of the sample. The data stem from a study of T-cell reconstitution after alpha-beta-depleted transplantation in children (dated by TCRdb to the mid-2010s). Concerning the study at large: The study quantitatively tracked T-cell immune reconstitution after TCRalphabeta/CD19-depleted allogeneic hematopoietic cell transplantation in children using TCR repertoire profiling. What the research found in general, with its limitations: Over the following months the frequencies of hyperexpanded clones went down, and after one year T-cell counts and TCRbeta diversity were mostly credited to newly produced T cells. Apparently early alphabetaT-cell count recovery about two months after transplant reportedly relied on only several hundred rapidly expanded clones derived from non-depleted graft cells. The high TCRbeta diversity at day 60 in some patients was ascribed to recipient T cells and intrathymic progenitors that had survived conditioning.

V lost 8 bases and J lost 6 bases; the stretch between them is 22 bases long. Reading from cysteine to phenylalanine, the CDR3 counts 16 amino acids. Only the CDR3 part of the read is kept: 48 bases, read in frame from the first base. Looking up the germline V gene (reference sequence) yields CDR1 LGHDT and CDR2 YNNKEL. Per the publication, the treatment or condition label means: allogeneic hematopoietic cell transplantation with graft depleted of TCRalphabeta T cells and CD19 B cells. Transplant recipients were children who received TCRalphabeta/CD19-depleted allogeneic hematopoietic cell grafts. The sequence joins TRBV3-1 to TRBJ2-2; perhaps TRBD2 is the D gene, with 6 bases matching. This sequence was found in a boy less than two years old who had a stem cell transplant for acute myeloid leukemia, so the T cells may come from the graft donor. The input for sequencing was PBMCs, mostly from graft donor cells, taken 180 days after TCRalphabeta/CD19-depleted stem cell transplant. Read as DNA, the sequence is TGTGCCAGCTCCACGCGGGTCGGGAGCCTGCCCGGGGAGCTGTTTTTT. It codes for CASSTRVGSLPGELFF.